What follows are 25 T cell receptor beta chains derived from one specimen sequenced in a study of T cells in localized non-small cell lung cancer. Data came from immunoSEQ multiplex PCR; TCRdb stores just in-frame clones and leaves some out. Among 30,000 to 45,000 clones listed, roughly nine tenths were seen once. The sequencing here drew on peripheral blood, taken before any cancer treatment. The receptors derive from a woman aged 35 to 70 with stage I lung adenocarcinoma.

The chain joins TRBV6-6 to TRBJ2-7; 11 bases agree with TRBD1. The CDR3 extends over 15 amino acids. The germline V gene encodes CDR1 MNHNY and CDR2 SVGAGI (reference sequence). Trimming at V came to 4 bases and at J to 5 bases, leaving 7 bases not matched to a gene. CDR3 loop: CASSSPDRGRHEQYF. Written as DNA, the CDR3 is TGTGCCAGCAGTTCGCCGGACAGGGGGCGACACGAGCAGTACTTC.

V gene TRBV4-3 combines with J gene TRBJ2-3; TRBD2 might be the D (6 bases). Germline-derived CDR1 and CDR2 are LGHNA and YSLEER. V lost 0 bases and J 4 bases, leaving 11 bases between the germline ends. The CDR3 runs to 15 residues. The CDR3 region has the DNA TGCGCCAGCAGCCAAGATTCCGGGGGAGCAGATACGCAGTATTTT. Its protein is CASSQDSGGADTQYF.

This chain links TRBV2 with TRBJ1-6; 7 bases agree with TRBD1. The CDR3 runs to 15 residues. Germline values: CDR1 SNHLY, CDR2 FYNNEI. V shed 5 bases, J shed 7 bases, and the junction held 8 bases outside the gene matches. The CDR3 DNA reads TGTGCCAGCAGTTTCACGACAGGGCGGAATTCACCCCTCCACTTT. It yields the protein CASSFTTGRNSPLHF.

The V and J genes are TRBV28 and TRBJ2-7; 9 bases align to TRBD1. This CDR3 has 15 amino acids. Germline V lookup: CDR1 MDHEN, CDR2 SYDVKM. V shed 3 bases and J 6 bases; nucleotides not matched to a gene: 9. CDR3 sequence (DNA): TGTGCCAGCAGTTTTACGGGACAGGGAGCTAGCGAGCAGTACTTC. This sequence encodes CASSFTGQGASEQYF.

DNA of the CDR3: TGCGCCAGCACAAAACGGACCGGGACAGCGAACACTGAAGCTTTCTTT. Encoded protein: CASTKRTGTANTEAFF. This chain connects TRBV5-1 to TRBJ1-1, with TRBD1 identical over 7 bases. The junction had 12 bases not matched to a gene; V was cut back by 6 bases and J by 1 base. The CDR3 sequence is 16 residues long. Germline CDR1 is SGHRS and CDR2 is YFSETQ.

The V gene is TRBV5-4, the J gene TRBJ2-5, with 7 bases aligning to TRBD2. Trimming removed 2 bases from V and 1 base from J; junction bases left unmatched: 5. Looked up from germline, CDR1 is SGHNT and CDR2 is YYREEE (reference sequence). The CDR3 runs 15 residues. The CDR3 loop reads CASSFFRGVQETQYF. In nucleotides, the CDR3 is TGTGCCAGCAGCTTTTTCCGGGGGGTCCAAGAGACCCAGTACTTC.

The V and J genes are TRBV18 and TRBJ1-5; TRBD1 is a possible D gene (6 bases). The CDR3 length is 15 residues. Germline CDR1 and CDR2: KGHSH and LQKENI. Trimming pared 3 bases from V and 4 bases from J, leaving 13 bases between. DNA of the CDR3: TGTGCCAGCTCACCCCCGGGACAACGAAATCAGCCCCAGCATTTT. This gives the protein CASSPPGQRNQPQHF.

Concerning this clone: A junction boundary mismatches the germline segment, possibly from a read error. V and J are TRBV7-7 and TRBJ2-2; TRBD1 matches 8 bases. CDR1 SSHAT and CDR2 FNYEAQ come from the germline V gene (reference sequence). The CDR3 totals 14 residues. In DNA form, the CDR3 reads TGTGCTAGCAGTCAACAGGGGGTTAGCGGGGAGCTGTTTTTT. As protein: CASSQQGVSGELFF.

The chain combines TRBV6-1 with TRBJ2-6; D gene unclear. Trimming left V 7 bases short and J 3 bases short, with 7 bases between. Germline V gene lookup returns CDR1 MNHNS and CDR2 SASEGT. There are 13 residues in the CDR3. The CDR3 sequence is CASINHGANVLTF. The CDR3 DNA is TGTGCCAGCATAAATCATGGGGCCAACGTCCTGACTTTC.

The chain has TRBV6-1 and TRBJ1-1; 7 positions match TRBD1. Germline lookup yields CDR1 MNHNS and CDR2 SASEGT. V lost 6 bases to trimming and J lost 4 bases; unmatched junction nucleotides: 5. The CDR3 covers 13 residues. The CDR3, as DNA: TGTGCCAGCAGCAGACAGGGAAGCACTGAAGCTTTCTTT. Protein: CASSRQGSTEAFF.

The rearrangement uses TRBV28 and TRBJ1-2; no reliable D call. Germline V gives CDR1 MDHEN, CDR2 SYDVKM. V shed 4 bases and J shed 7 bases, with 16 bases lying between them. The CDR3 runs to 14 residues. CDR3 region: CASSWPGQSVGYTF. The CDR3 coding sequence is TGTGCCAGCAGTTGGCCCGGGCAGTCGGTTGGCTACACCTTC.

The chain carries TRBV7-2 and TRBJ2-5; possibly TRBD1 for D (5 bases). Germline lookup yields CDR1 SGHTA and CDR2 FQGNSA. The CDR3 consists of 12 residues. The V end was cut by 2 bases, the J end by 5 bases, with 6 bases between. CDR3 bases: TGTGCCAGCAGCTTATACAGGGAGACCCAGTACTTC. Its translation: CASSLYRETQYF.

The V gene is TRBV6-4, the J gene TRBJ1-5, with D tentatively TRBD1 (5 bases). This CDR3 has 17 residues. The ends were cut back, 2 bases at V and 0 bases at J, with 14 bases in the middle. Per the germline V gene, CDR1 is MRHNA and CDR2 is SNTAGT. This CDR3 reads CASSDPTGGASNQPQHF. CDR3 DNA sequence: TGTGCCAGCAGTGACCCCACAGGAGGCGCTAGCAATCAGCCCCAGCATTTT.

The chain joins TRBV28 to TRBJ1-6; D not certain. V lost 8 bases to trimming and J lost 9 bases, with 17 bases between them. The length of the CDR3 is 14 residues. Germline loops: CDR1 MDHEN, CDR2 SYDVKM. CDR3: CASGPARGGSPLHF. The CDR3 nucleotides are TGTGCCAGCGGCCCGGCCCGAGGTGGTTCACCCCTCCACTTT.

This sequence joins TRBV30 and TRBJ2-7; possibly TRBD2 for D (6 bases). The CDR3 consists of 13 residues. Germline V lookup: CDR1 GTSNPN, CDR2 SVGIG (reference sequence). The V and J ends lost 0 bases and 6 bases respectively, with 12 bases between them. The CDR3, as DNA: TGTGCCTGGAGTGTACGGTACGGGAGCGAGCAGTACTTC. Protein: CAWSVRYGSEQYF.

The chain combines TRBV7-2 with TRBJ2-3; TRBD2 aligns across 10 bases. The CDR3 consists of 16 residues. After removal of 2 bases from V and 2 bases from J, the junction contained 4 bases not matched to a gene. Germline CDR1 reads SGHTA; CDR2 reads FQGNSA. This CDR3 is CASSLNSGGYTDTQYF. The CDR3 DNA reads TGTGCCAGCAGCTTAAATAGCGGGGGGTACACAGATACGCAGTATTTT.

V is TRBV6-6 and J is TRBJ2-2; the D call may be TRBD1 or TRBD2 (5 bases each). The CDR3 is made up of 16 amino acids. Trimming pared 4 bases from V and 4 bases from J, leaving 16 bases between. Germline loops: CDR1 MNHNY, CDR2 SVGAGI (reference sequence). The CDR3, as DNA: TGTGCCAGCAGTTCTAGCAGGGCGACGGGCACCGGGGAGCTGTTTTTT. Its protein product is CASSSSRATGTGELFF.

CDR3 residues: CASSLGSGEAETQYF. Written as DNA, the CDR3 is TGTGCCAGCAGCTTAGGGTCAGGGGAGGCGGAGACCCAGTACTTC. The chain couples TRBV7-9 to TRBJ2-5; tentatively, D is TRBD1 or TRBD2 (6 bases each). Looked up from germline, CDR1 is SEHNR and CDR2 is FQNEAQ (reference sequence). This CDR3 is built from 15 residues. Trimming removed 1 base from V and 5 bases from J, with 14 bases in between.

V is TRBV7-9 and J is TRBJ2-2; D unclear. There are 16 residues in the CDR3. The V gene lost 5 bases and the J gene lost 6 bases, with 19 bases spanning the gap. Germline assignment: CDR1 SEHNR and CDR2 FQNEAQ (reference sequence). The CDR3 DNA is TGTGCCAGCAGCCCGAGGAGCATGAAGGCAGCCGGGGAGCTGTTTTTT. Translated, it gives CASSPRSMKAAGELFF.

This clone came up once. The genes are TRBV27 and TRBJ2-1; D possibly uses TRBD1 or TRBD2 (6 bases each). Trimming left V 1 base short and J 12 bases short, with 13 bases between. The CDR3 loop spans 13 amino acids. CDR1 is MNHEY, CDR2 SMNVEV, per germline (reference sequence). CDR3: CASSLLGGGRQFF. The CDR3 DNA is TGTGCCAGCAGTTTATTGGGGGGCGGACGGCAGTTCTTC.

The chain recombines TRBV20-1 with TRBJ2-1; no reliable D call. The ends were cut back, 6 bases at V and 7 bases at J, with 7 bases in the middle. CDR1 and CDR2 from the germline V gene are DFQATT and SNEGSKA (reference sequence). CDR3 length equals 10 residues. This CDR3 reads CSAKANEQFF. For the CDR3, the DNA is TGCAGTGCCAAAGCGAATGAGCAGTTCTTC.

The chain joins TRBV29-1 to TRBJ2-5, with D possibly matching TRBD1 (6 bases). V was pared by 4 bases and J by 1 base, with 10 bases between. Germline CDR1 is SQVTM and CDR2 is ANQGSEA. The CDR3 is 13 amino acids. The DNA for the CDR3 is TGCAGCGTTGCCGGGGACACCCAAGAGACCCAGTACTTC. Its protein is CSVAGDTQETQYF.

J is TRBJ2-7 and V is TRBV2, with D tentatively TRBD1 (6 bases). The V gene lost 6 bases and the J gene lost 2 bases, with 17 bases spanning the gap. The CDR3 totals 15 residues. CDR1 and CDR2 from the germline V gene are SNHLY and FYNNEI. The CDR3 sequence is CASRANIQGTYEQYF. The CDR3 nucleotides are TGTGCCAGCAGAGCCAATATACAGGGTACCTACGAGCAGTACTTC.

The genes are TRBV5-1 and TRBJ1-2; D not resolved. The CDR3 is 15 amino acids. CDR1 is SGHRS, CDR2 YFSETQ, per germline. Deletions cut 4 bases from V and 4 bases from J, with 17 bases between. The CDR3 loop reads CASSQLEGLGYGYTF. The CDR3 bases are TGCGCCAGCAGCCAGCTGGAAGGGTTGGGCTATGGCTACACCTTC.

This rearrangement joins TRBV2 to TRBJ1-2; D not certain. The V gene's germline CDR1 is SNHLY and CDR2 FYNNEI. The CDR3 has 12 residues. The CDR3, as DNA: TGTGCGAGGCTACTCTCGGGCTATGGCTACACCTTC. This gives the protein CARLLSGYGYTF.